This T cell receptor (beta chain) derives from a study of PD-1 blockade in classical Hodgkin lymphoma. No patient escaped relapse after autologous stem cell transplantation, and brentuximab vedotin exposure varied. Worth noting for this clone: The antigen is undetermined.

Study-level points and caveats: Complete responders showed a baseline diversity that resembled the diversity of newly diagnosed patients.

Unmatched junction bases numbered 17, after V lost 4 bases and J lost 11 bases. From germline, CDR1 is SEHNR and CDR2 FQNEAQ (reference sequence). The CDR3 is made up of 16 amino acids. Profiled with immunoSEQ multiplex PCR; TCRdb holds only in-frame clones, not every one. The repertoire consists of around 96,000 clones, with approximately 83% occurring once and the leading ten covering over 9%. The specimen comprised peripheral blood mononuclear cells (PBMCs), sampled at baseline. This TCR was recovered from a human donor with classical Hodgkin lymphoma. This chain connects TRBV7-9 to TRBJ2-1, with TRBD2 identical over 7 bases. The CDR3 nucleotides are TGTGCCAGCAGCTCAACTAAGCGGGAACCCCCCCCCAAGCAGTTCTTC. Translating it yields CASSSTKREPPPKQFF.